This T cell receptor (beta chain) is from a study of control samples from healthy donors and cancer patients. Comments on this clone: An end of the junction does not agree with germline; a read error may underlie this.

Profiled with immunoSEQ multiplex PCR; TCRdb holds only in-frame clones, not every one. The sample shows about 100,000 clones, around four fifths of them seen only once. The germline V gene has CDR1 LGHDT and CDR2 YNNKEL (reference sequence). This CDR3 comprises 14 residues. This TCR derives from a man aged 25 to 40 in good health. The chain combines TRBV3-1 (or the pseudogene TRBV3-2) with TRBJ1-2, with D uncertain. The sequenced material came from blood. The CDR3 loop is CASSQGRMDYGYTF. CDR3 nucleotide sequence: TGTGCCAGCAGTCAAGGGAGGATGGACTATGGCTACACCTTC.